This T cell receptor (beta chain) was identified during a study of T cell repertoires in cytomegalovirus infection. MiXCR, run by TCRdb on the reads, gives a single entry per CDR3 protein. This sample has 250,000 to 300,000 distinct CDR3 sequences, with about a sixth found just once. Between the trimmed V and J ends, which lost 3 bases and 4 bases, there was a span of 16 bases. This CDR3 has 16 residues. Germline V gives CDR1 MDHEN, CDR2 SYDVKM. Sequencing was carried out using CD8+ T cells from PBMCs. This sequence joins TRBV28 and TRBJ2-1; D could derive from TRBD1 or TRBD2 (5 bases each). The sequence was collected from a human donor in good health (CMV status not recorded). Some clones in this sample may be carry-over from other donors' samples. This CDR3 is CASSFLHGGPYNEQFF. Written as DNA, the CDR3 is TGTGCCAGCAGTTTTCTCCATGGGGGACCTTACAATGAGCAGTTCTTC.